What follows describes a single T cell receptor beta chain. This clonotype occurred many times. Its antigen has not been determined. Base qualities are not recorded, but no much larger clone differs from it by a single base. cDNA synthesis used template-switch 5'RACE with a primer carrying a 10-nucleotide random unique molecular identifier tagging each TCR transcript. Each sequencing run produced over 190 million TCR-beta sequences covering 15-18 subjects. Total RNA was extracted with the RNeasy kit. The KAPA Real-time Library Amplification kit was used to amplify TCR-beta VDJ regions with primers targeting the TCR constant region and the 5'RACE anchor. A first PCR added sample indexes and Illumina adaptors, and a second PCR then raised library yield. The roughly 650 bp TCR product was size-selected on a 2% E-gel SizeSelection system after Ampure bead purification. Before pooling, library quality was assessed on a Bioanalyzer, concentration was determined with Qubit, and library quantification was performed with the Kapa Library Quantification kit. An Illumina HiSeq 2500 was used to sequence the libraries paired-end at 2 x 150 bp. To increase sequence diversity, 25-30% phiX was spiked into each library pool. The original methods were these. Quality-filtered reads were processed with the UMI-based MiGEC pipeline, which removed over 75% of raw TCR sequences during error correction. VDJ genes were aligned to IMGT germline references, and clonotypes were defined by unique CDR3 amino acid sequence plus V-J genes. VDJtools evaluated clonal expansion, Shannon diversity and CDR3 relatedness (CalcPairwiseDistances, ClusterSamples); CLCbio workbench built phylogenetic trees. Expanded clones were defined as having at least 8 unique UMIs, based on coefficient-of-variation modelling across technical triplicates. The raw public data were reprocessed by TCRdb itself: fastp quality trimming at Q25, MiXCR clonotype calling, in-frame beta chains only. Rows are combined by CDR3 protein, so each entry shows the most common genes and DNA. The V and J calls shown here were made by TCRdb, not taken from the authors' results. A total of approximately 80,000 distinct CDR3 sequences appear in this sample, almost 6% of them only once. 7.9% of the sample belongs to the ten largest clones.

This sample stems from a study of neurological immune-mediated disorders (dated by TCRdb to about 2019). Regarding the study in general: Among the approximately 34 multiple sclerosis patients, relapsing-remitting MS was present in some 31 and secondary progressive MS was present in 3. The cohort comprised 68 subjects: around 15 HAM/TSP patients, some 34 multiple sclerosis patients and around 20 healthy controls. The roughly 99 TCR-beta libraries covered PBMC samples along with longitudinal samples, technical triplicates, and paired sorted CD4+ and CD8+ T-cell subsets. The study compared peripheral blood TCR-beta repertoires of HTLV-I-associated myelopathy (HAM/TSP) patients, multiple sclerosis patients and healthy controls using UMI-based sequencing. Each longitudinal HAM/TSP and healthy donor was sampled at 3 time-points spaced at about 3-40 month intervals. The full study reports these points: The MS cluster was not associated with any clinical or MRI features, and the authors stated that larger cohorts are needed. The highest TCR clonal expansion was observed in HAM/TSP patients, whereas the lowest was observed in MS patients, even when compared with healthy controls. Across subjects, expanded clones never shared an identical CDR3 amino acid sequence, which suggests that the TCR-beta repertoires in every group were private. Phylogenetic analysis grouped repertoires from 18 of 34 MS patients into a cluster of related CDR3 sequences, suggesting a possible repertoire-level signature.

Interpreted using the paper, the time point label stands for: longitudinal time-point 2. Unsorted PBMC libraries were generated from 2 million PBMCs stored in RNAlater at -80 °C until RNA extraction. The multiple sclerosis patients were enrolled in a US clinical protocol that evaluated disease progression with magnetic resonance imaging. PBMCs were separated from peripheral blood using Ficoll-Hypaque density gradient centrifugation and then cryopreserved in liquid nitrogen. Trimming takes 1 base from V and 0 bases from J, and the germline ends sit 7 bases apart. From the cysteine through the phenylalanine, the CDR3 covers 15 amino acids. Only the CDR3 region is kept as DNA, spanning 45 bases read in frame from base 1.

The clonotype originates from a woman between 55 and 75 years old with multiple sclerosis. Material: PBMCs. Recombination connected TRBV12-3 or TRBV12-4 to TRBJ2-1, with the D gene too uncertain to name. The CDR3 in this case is CASSLGQSSYNEQFF. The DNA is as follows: TGTGCCAGCAGTTTAGGGCAGTCCTCCTACAATGAGCAGTTCTTC.